The rows below give T cell receptor beta chains drawn from one sample of a study of blood T cell repertoires in COVID-19. Clones were sequenced by immunoSEQ multiplex PCR, and TCRdb holds only the in-frame ones, with some missing. The data show around 140,000 clones, with approximately 88% seen just once and more than 1.3% held by the top ten. What was sequenced was peripheral blood. The receptors stem from a man aged 60 to 75 with acute or convalescent COVID-19. Both conserved end residues are part of each CDR3. Each record gives: D gene, J gene, clone size, V gene, CDR3 DNA, CDR3 protein. A D gene is named only where the DNA matches it firmly. Clone size is shown for a subset of rows, as once, few, many or a class of expanded clone.

d_call: -
j_call: TRBJ1-5
clone_size: once
v_call: TRBV18
cdr3_nt: TGTGCCAGCTCACCCCAGAAGGGGGATCAGCCCCAGCATTTT
cdr3_aa: CASSPQKGDQPQHF

d_call: -
j_call: TRBJ1-2
clone_size: -
v_call: TRBV19
cdr3_nt: TGTGCCAGTAGCATGACAGCCTATGGCTACACCTTC
cdr3_aa: CASSMTAYGYTF

d_call: -
j_call: TRBJ2-7
clone_size: -
v_call: TRBV5-4
cdr3_nt: TGTGCCAGCAGCTTGAGGGGAAGCAACGAGCAGTACTTC
cdr3_aa: CASSLRGSNEQYF

d_call: TRBD2
j_call: TRBJ2-3
clone_size: once
v_call: TRBV6-5
cdr3_nt: TGTGCCAGCATGCGGGAGGTGGCCCCAGATACGCAGTATTTT
cdr3_aa: CASMREVAPDTQYF

d_call: -
j_call: TRBJ2-7
clone_size: -
v_call: TRBV5-4
cdr3_nt: TGTGCCAGCAGCTTGGGTGTCGTTTACTCCTACGAGCAGTACTTC
cdr3_aa: CASSLGVVYSYEQYF

d_call: -
j_call: TRBJ2-5
clone_size: -
v_call: TRBV2
cdr3_nt: TGTGCCAGCACTCCCGGGAGTTGGGGGAAGACCCAGTACTTC
cdr3_aa: CASTPGSWGKTQYF

d_call: -
j_call: TRBJ1-3
clone_size: -
v_call: TRBV9
cdr3_nt: TGTGCCAGCAGCGTAGATACTACTGGAAACACCATATATTTT
cdr3_aa: CASSVDTTGNTIYF

d_call: TRBD2
j_call: TRBJ2-7
clone_size: -
v_call: TRBV24-1
cdr3_nt: TGTGCCACAAAGCGGGAGGAGGTATACGAGCAGTACTTC
cdr3_aa: CATKREEVYEQYF

d_call: TRBD1
j_call: TRBJ1-2
clone_size: -
v_call: TRBV9
cdr3_nt: TGTGCCAGCAGCGCGGGACAGCTCCTCGGGGGCCTCTATGGCTACACCTTC
cdr3_aa: CASSAGQLLGGLYGYTF

d_call: TRBD2
j_call: TRBJ2-5
clone_size: -
v_call: TRBV5-4
cdr3_nt: TGTGCCAGCAGCTTGGGCGGGGGGGCCACCTTTGGTGAGACCCAGTACTTC
cdr3_aa: CASSLGGGATFGETQYF

d_call: -
j_call: TRBJ2-5
clone_size: -
v_call: TRBV18
cdr3_nt: TGTGCCAGCTCACCAAACAACCAAGAGACCCAGTACTTC
cdr3_aa: CASSPNNQETQYF

d_call: TRBD1
j_call: TRBJ1-1
clone_size: -
v_call: TRBV29-1
cdr3_nt: TGCAGCGTGGAGGGACAGATGAACACTGAAGCTTTCTTT
cdr3_aa: CSVEGQMNTEAFF

d_call: TRBD2
j_call: TRBJ2-1
clone_size: -
v_call: TRBV10-3
cdr3_nt: TGTGCCATCAGTGAGGAGCGGGGGGCCATCAATGAGCAGTTCTTC
cdr3_aa: CAISEERGAINEQFF

d_call: -
j_call: TRBJ2-3
clone_size: -
v_call: TRBV3-1/TRBV3-2
cdr3_nt: TGTGCCAGCAGCCCGGATCGGACAGGCACAGATACGCAGTATTTT
cdr3_aa: CASSPDRTGTDTQYF

d_call: TRBD1
j_call: TRBJ2-3
clone_size: -
v_call: TRBV19
cdr3_nt: TGTGCCAGTAGTGACGGGACAGGGGGAACAGATACGCAGTATTTT
cdr3_aa: CASSDGTGGTDTQYF

d_call: TRBD1
j_call: TRBJ2-7
clone_size: -
v_call: TRBV5-5
cdr3_nt: TGTGCCAGCAGCCTTGTGGACAGGGCTCTATACGAGCAGTACTTC
cdr3_aa: CASSLVDRALYEQYF

d_call: -
j_call: TRBJ2-3
clone_size: -
v_call: TRBV7-2
cdr3_nt: TGTGCCAGCAGCTTAGCTGTCAGTGATACGCAGTATTTT
cdr3_aa: CASSLAVSDTQYF

d_call: TRBD2
j_call: TRBJ2-3
clone_size: -
v_call: TRBV7-3
cdr3_nt: TGTGCCAGCAGCTTATTTCCTAGCGGGGGCGCAGATACGCAGTATTTT
cdr3_aa: CASSLFPSGGADTQYF

d_call: TRBD1
j_call: TRBJ2-7
clone_size: -
v_call: TRBV9
cdr3_nt: TGTGCCAGCAGCGTAGGTCTGGGACAGGGGATTCACGAGCAGTACTTC
cdr3_aa: CASSVGLGQGIHEQYF

d_call: TRBD1
j_call: TRBJ1-2
clone_size: -
v_call: TRBV19
cdr3_nt: TGTGCCAGTAGTATAGAAAGGGGGCTTGGCTACACCTTC
cdr3_aa: CASSIERGLGYTF

d_call: TRBD2
j_call: TRBJ2-3
clone_size: -
v_call: TRBV19
cdr3_nt: TGTGCCTGCGGGAGGGCGGATACGCAGTATTTT
cdr3_aa: CACGRADTQYF

d_call: TRBD2
j_call: TRBJ2-2
clone_size: -
v_call: TRBV10-3
cdr3_nt: TGTGCCACGGAGCGGGAGCCCGACACCGGGGAGCTGTTTTTT
cdr3_aa: CATEREPDTGELFF

d_call: TRBD2
j_call: TRBJ2-2
clone_size: -
v_call: TRBV6-6
cdr3_nt: TGTGCCAGCACCGATAGCGGGAGGTGGGCCGGGGAGCTGTTTTTT
cdr3_aa: CASTDSGRWAGELFF

d_call: -
j_call: TRBJ2-7
clone_size: once
v_call: TRBV5-8
cdr3_nt: TGTGCCAGCAGCTTGCCGGTCTACTACGAGCAGTACTTC
cdr3_aa: CASSLPVYYEQYF

d_call: TRBD1
j_call: TRBJ2-3
clone_size: -
v_call: TRBV5-4
cdr3_nt: TGTGCCAGCAGTCTTGGGCGTGATAGGGGGCTTTCCACAGATACGCAGTATTTT
cdr3_aa: CASSLGRDRGLSTDTQYF

d_call: -
j_call: TRBJ1-1
clone_size: few
v_call: TRBV6-1
cdr3_nt: TGTGCCAGCAGTGAAGACTGGCAGGGTGACACTGAAGCTTTCTTT
cdr3_aa: CASSEDWQGDTEAFF

d_call: TRBD1
j_call: TRBJ1-2
clone_size: -
v_call: TRBV7-9
cdr3_nt: TGTGCCAGCAGCCAAGGACAGGGGCGCCGCTATGGCTACACCTTC
cdr3_aa: CASSQGQGRRYGYTF

d_call: TRBD2
j_call: TRBJ2-1
clone_size: -
v_call: TRBV24-1
cdr3_nt: TGTGCCACCAGGGCGGGGGTATACAATGAGCAGTTCTTC
cdr3_aa: CATRAGVYNEQFF